The 7 T cell receptor beta chains below all came from one sample that was sequenced in a study of T cells in Graves' hyperthyroidism and ophthalmopathy. Amplified regions were TCR beta CDR3 sequences from RNA transcripts. The primer set for the first-round RT-PCR of the TCR CDR3 was HTBI. TCRdb independently ran MiXCR on the multiplex PCR reads; one entry per CDR3 protein. The sample consists of about 350,000 distinct CDR3 sequences, 12% to 15% of them appearing once. The sample consisted of blood. The source is an older woman with Graves' ophthalmopathy.

With regard to this clonotype: A much larger clone sits a single nucleotide away, making a read error possible. This rearrangement joins TRBV3-1 to TRBJ2-7; 8 bases match TRBD1. J lost 9 bases, V lost 0 bases, and 13 bases had no gene match. Germline CDR1 and CDR2: LGHDT and YNNKEL (reference sequence). There are 16 residues in the CDR3. The CDR3 reads CASSQERARGLDGQYF. The CDR3 bases are TGTGCCAGCAGCCAAGAAAGGGCCAGGGGGCTTGACGGGCAGTACTTC.

CDR3 bases: TGTGCCAGCAGCCTAAGGGGACTAGCCCGGGGCACCGGGGAGCTGTTTTTT. This gives the protein CASSLRGLARGTGELFF. The chain carries TRBV27 and TRBJ2-2; 9 bases map to TRBD2. Trimming at V came to 6 bases and at J to 4 bases, leaving 12 bases not matched to a gene. The CDR3 totals 17 residues. Germline CDR1 MNHEY, CDR2 SMNVEV (reference sequence).

The chain recombines TRBV27 with TRBJ2-7, with 7 bases fitting TRBD1. V lost 2 bases to trimming and J lost 5 bases; unmatched junction nucleotides: 15. From germline, CDR1 is MNHEY and CDR2 SMNVEV (reference sequence). This CDR3 spans 17 amino acids. This chain's CDR3 is CASSLRSQVRGSNEQYF. The CDR3 coding sequence is TGTGCCAGCAGTTTAAGGTCCCAGGTCAGGGGGAGCAACGAGCAGTACTTC.

This chain joins TRBV7-7 and TRBJ1-5; 10 nucleotides align to TRBD1. The CDR3 spans 14 residues. Looked up from germline, CDR1 is SSHAT and CDR2 is FNYEAQ (reference sequence). The CDR3 coding sequence is TGTGCTAGCGGGGGGACAGGGGATTGTGGGCCCCAGCATTTT. It encodes CASGGTGDCGPQHF.

The chain is built from TRBV20-1 and TRBJ1-5, with D hard to call. Germline values: CDR1 DFQATT, CDR2 SNEGSKA (reference sequence). The length of the CDR3 is 15 residues. Deletions cut 3 bases from V and 3 bases from J, with 15 bases between. CDR3 nucleotide sequence: TGCAGTGCTAGGAGGGAGAACAGCCACAATCAGCCCCAGCATTTT. Protein product: CSARRENSHNQPQHF.

V is TRBV5-1 and J is TRBJ1-2; 9 nucleotides align to TRBD1. This CDR3 has 15 residues. After removal of 4 bases from V and 6 bases from J, the junction contained 10 bases not matched to a gene. Germline V CDR1 and CDR2: SGHRS, YFSETQ. The CDR3 loop reads CASSQNYGDRDGYTF. CDR3 coding DNA: TGCGCCAGCAGCCAAAATTACGGGGACAGGGATGGCTACACCTTC.

This clonotype was detected only a few times. This chain uses TRBV9 with TRBJ1-3; the match to TRBD1 covers 10 bases. Germline-derived CDR1 and CDR2 are SGDLS and YYNGEE. Trimming at V came to 5 bases and at J to 4 bases, leaving 6 bases not matched to a gene. This CDR3 is 15 amino acids long. The CDR3 here is CASSPGTGAGNTIYF. The CDR3 bases are TGTGCCAGCAGTCCCGGGACAGGGGCGGGAAACACCATATATTTT.